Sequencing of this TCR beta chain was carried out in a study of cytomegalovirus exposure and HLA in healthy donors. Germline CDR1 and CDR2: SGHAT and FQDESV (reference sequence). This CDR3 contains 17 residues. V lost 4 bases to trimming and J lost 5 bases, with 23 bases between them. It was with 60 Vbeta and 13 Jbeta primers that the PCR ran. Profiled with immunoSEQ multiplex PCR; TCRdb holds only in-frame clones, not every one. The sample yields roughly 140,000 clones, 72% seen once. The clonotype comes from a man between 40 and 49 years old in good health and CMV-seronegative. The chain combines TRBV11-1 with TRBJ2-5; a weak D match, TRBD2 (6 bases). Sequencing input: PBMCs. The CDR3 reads CASSSFPDGGAGETQYF. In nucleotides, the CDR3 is TGTGCCAGCAGCTCGTTCCCCGACGGTGGGGCGGGGGAGACCCAGTACTTC.